A single sample gave rise to the 3 T cell receptor beta chains below, sequenced in a study of CD8 T cells in Susac syndrome. Reverse transcription of roughly 0.45 to 1 ug RNA used random hexamers. TCRdb fed the immunoSEQ multiplex PCR reads into MiXCR, producing one record per CDR3 protein. The sample shows about 140,000 distinct CDR3 sequences, approximately 93% of them seen only once. Sequences were obtained from CD4+ T cells from PBMCs. The source is a human donor in good health.

This chain connects TRBV5-6 to TRBJ2-3, with 9 bases matching TRBD2. This CDR3 is 15 amino acids long. From germline, CDR1 is SGHDT and CDR2 YYEEEE. J lost 4 bases, V lost 4 bases, and 7 bases had no gene match. The CDR3 bases are TGTGCCAGCAGCCCAGGGACTAGCTACGCAGATACGCAGTATTTT. Residues: CASSPGTSYADTQYF. Full variable domain (rest looked up from reference TRBV5-6 and TRBJ2-3): DAGVTQSPTHLIKTRGQQVTLRCSPKSGHDTVSWYQQALGQGPQFIFQYYEEEERQRGNFPDRFSGHQFPNYSSELNVNALLLGDSALYLCASSPGTSYADTQYFGPGTRLTVL.

The CDR3 is CASSKRTSGTDLAKNIQYF. Written as DNA, the CDR3 is TGTGCCAGTAGTAAACGGACTAGCGGGACCGACTTAGCCAAAAACATTCAGTACTTC. The rearrangement joins TRBV19 to TRBJ2-4; 12 bases are shared with TRBD2. Looked up from germline, CDR1 is LNHDA and CDR2 is SQIVND (reference sequence). V lost 4 bases, J lost 0 bases, and 10 bases stayed unmatched. The CDR3 runs to 19 residues.

The genes are TRBV20-1 and TRBJ1-2; the D is unclear. Germline assignment: CDR1 DFQATT and CDR2 SNEGSKA (reference sequence). CDR3 length: 12 amino acids. The germline V and J ends were trimmed by 7 bases and 0 bases, with 9 bases remaining between them. The CDR3 DNA sequence: TGCAGTGTGGTTCAAACTAACTATGGCTACACCTTC. This translates into CSVVQTNYGYTF.